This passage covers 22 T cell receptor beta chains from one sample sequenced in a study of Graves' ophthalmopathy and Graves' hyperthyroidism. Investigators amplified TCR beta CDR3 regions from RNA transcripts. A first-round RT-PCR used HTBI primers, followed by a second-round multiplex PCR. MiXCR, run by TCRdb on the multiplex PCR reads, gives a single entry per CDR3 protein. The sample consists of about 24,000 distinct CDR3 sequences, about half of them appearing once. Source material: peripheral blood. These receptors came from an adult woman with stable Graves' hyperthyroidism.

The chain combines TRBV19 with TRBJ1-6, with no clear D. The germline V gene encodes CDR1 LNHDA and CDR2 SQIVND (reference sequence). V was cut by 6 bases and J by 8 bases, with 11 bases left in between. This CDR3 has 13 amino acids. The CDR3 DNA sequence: TGTGCCAGTAGGAAGGTCGCGGATTCACCCCTCCACTTT. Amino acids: CASRKVADSPLHF.

The CDR3 sequence: CASSSGRGRTDTQFF. DNA for the CDR3: TGTGCCAGCAGCAGTGGCAGAGGCCGCACAGATACGCAGTTCTTC. The chain uses TRBV9 and TRBJ2-1, with unresolved D. The CDR3 has 15 amino acids. The V end was cut by 4 bases, the J end by 12 bases, with 23 bases between. Germline CDR1 reads SGDLS; CDR2 reads YYNGEE.

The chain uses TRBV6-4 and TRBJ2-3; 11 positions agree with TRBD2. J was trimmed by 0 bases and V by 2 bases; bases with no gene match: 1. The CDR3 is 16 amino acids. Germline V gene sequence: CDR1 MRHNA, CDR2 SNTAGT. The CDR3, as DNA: TGTGCCAGCAGTGACAGGACTAGCGGGAGCACAGATACGCAGTATTTT. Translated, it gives CASSDRTSGSTDTQYF.

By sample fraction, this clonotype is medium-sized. The CDR3 reads CASRMVGVGTQYF. CDR3 bases: TGTGCCAGCAGGATGGTAGGGGTAGGGACCCAGTACTTC. V usage is TRBV5-8 and J usage is TRBJ2-5; D might be TRBD1 (5 bases). The germline CDR1 and CDR2 sequences are SGHTS and YDEGEE. The CDR3 runs 13 residues. V dropped 5 bases and J dropped 7 bases, with 15 bases sitting between them.

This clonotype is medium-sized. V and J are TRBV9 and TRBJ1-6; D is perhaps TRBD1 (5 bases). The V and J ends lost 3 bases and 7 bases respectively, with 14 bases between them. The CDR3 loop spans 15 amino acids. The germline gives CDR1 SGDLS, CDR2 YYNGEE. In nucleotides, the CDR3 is TGTGCCAGCAGCGGTGGGGGTACGGGCAATTCACCCCTCCACTTT. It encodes CASSGGGTGNSPLHF.

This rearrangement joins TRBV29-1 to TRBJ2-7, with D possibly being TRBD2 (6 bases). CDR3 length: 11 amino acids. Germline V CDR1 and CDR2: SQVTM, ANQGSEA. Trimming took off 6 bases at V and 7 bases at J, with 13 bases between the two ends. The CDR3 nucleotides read TGCAGCGTCGGGATTGGGGGGGAGCAGTACTTC. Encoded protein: CSVGIGGEQYF.

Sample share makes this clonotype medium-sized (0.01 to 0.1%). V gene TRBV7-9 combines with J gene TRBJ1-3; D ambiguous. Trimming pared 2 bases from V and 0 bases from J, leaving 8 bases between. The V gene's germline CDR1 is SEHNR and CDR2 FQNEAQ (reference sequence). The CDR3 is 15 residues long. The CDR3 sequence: CASSLSAVSGNTIYF. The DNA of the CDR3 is TGTGCCAGCAGCTTATCAGCAGTCTCTGGAAACACCATATATTTT.

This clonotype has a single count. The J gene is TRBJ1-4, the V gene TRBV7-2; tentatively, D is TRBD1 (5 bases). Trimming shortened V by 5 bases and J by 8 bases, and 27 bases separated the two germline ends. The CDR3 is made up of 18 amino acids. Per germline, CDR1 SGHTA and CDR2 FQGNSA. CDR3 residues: CASSHPFGLRVGAEKLFF. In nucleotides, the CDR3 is TGTGCCAGCAGCCACCCATTCGGTCTCAGGGTTGGGGCGGAAAAACTGTTTTTT.

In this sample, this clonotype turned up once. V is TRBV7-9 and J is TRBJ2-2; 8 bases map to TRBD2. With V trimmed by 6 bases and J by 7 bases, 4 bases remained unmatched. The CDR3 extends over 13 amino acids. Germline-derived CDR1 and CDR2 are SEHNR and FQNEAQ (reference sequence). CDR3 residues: CASSYGTSGELFF. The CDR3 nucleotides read TGTGCCAGCAGTTACGGGACTAGCGGGGAGCTGTTTTTT.

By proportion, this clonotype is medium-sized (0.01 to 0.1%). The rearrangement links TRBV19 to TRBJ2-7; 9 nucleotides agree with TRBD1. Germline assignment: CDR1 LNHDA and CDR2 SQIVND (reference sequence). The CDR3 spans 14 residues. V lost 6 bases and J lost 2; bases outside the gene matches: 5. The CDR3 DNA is TGTGCCAGTAGCCCGGGACAGGGCCCCTACGAGCAGTACTTC. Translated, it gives CASSPGQGPYEQYF.

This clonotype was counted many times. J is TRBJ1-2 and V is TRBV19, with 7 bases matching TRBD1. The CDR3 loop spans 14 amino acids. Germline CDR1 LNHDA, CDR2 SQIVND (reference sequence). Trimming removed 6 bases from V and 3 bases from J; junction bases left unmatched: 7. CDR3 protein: CASRIRDRDYGYTF. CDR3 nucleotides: TGTGCCAGTAGGATACGGGACAGAGACTATGGCTACACCTTC.

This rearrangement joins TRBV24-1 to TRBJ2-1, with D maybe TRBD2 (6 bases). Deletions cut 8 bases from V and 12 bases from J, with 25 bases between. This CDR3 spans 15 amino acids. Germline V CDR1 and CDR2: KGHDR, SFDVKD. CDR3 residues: CATTFRDWVPDTQFF. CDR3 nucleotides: TGTGCCACCACGTTTAGGGACTGGGTCCCAGATACGCAGTTCTTC.

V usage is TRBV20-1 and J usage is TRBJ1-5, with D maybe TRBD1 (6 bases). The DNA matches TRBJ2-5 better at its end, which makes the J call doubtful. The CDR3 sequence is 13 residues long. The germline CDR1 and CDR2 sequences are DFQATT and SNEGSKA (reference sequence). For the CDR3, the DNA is TGCAGTGCGCGACAGGATAGCAATCAGCCCCAGTACTTC. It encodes CSARQDSNQPQYF.

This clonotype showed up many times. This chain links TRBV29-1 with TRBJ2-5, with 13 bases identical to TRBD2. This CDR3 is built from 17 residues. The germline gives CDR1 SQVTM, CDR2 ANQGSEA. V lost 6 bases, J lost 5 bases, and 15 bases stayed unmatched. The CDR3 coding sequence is TGCAGCGTAGAGGGACTAGCGGGACTCCCGGGGGTGGAGACCCAGTACTTC. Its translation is CSVEGLAGLPGVETQYF.

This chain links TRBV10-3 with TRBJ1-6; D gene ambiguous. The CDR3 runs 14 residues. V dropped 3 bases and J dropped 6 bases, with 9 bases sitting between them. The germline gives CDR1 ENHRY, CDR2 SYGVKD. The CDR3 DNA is TGTGCCATCAGTGACGGCAGGACTAATTCACCCCTCCACTTT. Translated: CAISDGRTNSPLHF.

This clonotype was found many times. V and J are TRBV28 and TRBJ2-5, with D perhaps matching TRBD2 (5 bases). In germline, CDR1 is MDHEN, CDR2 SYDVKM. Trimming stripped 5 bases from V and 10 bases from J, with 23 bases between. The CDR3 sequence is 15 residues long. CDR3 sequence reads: CASSPEGILRGYQYF. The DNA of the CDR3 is TGTGCCAGCAGTCCGGAAGGGATCCTGCGAGGGTACCAGTACTTC.

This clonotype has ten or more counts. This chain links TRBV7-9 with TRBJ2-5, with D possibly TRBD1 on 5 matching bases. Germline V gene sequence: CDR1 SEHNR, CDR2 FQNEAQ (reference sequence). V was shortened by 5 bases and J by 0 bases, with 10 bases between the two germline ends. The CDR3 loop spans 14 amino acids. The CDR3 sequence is CASSPDSNQETQYF. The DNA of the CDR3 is TGTGCCAGCAGCCCCGACAGCAACCAAGAGACCCAGTACTTC.

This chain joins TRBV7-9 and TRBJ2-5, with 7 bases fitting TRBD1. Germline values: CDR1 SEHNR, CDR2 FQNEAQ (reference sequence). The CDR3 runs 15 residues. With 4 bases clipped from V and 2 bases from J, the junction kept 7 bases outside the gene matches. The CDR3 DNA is TGTGCCAGCAGCTCAGTAGGGACAGATCAAGAGACCCAGTACTTC. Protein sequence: CASSSVGTDQETQYF. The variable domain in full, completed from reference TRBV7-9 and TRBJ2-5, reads DTGVSQNPRHKITKRGQNVTFRCDPISEHNRLYWYRQTLGQGPEFLTYFQNEAQLEKSRLLSDRFSAERPKGSFSTLEIQRTEQGDSAMYLCASSSVGTDQETQYFGPGTRLLVL.

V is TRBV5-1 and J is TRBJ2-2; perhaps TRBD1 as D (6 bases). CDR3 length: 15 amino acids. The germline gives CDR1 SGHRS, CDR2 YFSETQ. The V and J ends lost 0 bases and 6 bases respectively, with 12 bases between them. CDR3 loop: CASSLATGLSGELFF. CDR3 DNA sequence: TGCGCCAGCAGCTTGGCGACAGGTCTCTCCGGGGAGCTGTTTTTT.

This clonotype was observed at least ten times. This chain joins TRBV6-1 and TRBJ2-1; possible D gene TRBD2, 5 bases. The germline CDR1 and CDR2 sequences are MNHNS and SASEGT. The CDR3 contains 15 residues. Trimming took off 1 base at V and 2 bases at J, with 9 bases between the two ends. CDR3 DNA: TGTGCCAGCAGTGAAGATGGCGGGCCCTACAATGAGCAGTTCTTC. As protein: CASSEDGGPYNEQFF.

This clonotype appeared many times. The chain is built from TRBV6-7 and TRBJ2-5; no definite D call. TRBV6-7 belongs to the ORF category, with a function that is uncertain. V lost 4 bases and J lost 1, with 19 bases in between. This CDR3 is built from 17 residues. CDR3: CASSFSASAPRQETQYF. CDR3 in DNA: TGTGCCAGCAGTTTTTCAGCGTCGGCCCCCCGCCAAGAGACCCAGTACTTC.

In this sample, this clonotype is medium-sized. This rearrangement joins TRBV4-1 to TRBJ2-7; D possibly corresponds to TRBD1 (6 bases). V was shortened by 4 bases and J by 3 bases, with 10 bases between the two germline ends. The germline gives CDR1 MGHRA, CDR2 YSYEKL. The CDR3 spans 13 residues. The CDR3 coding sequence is TGCGCCAGCAGCCTGGACAGAGGCTACGAGCAGTACTTC. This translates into CASSLDRGYEQYF.